Below, 3 T cell receptor beta chains from the same sample are listed, as sequenced in a study of control samples from healthy donors and cancer patients. Generated by immunoSEQ multiplex PCR, the TCRdb table keeps only in-frame clones and is missing some. This table lists fewer than 250,000 clones. Material for sequencing was blood. The receptors shown here come from a woman in her 30s in good health.

This chain joins TRBV7-2 and TRBJ1-2; tentative D call: TRBD1 (5 bases). Trimming removed 5 bases from V and 1 base from J, with 17 bases in between. Per the germline V gene, CDR1 is SGHTA and CDR2 is FQGNSA. There are 16 residues in the CDR3. DNA for the CDR3: TGTGCCAGCAGCCCCCATCCGGCAGGGAATAACTATGGCTACACCTTC. Protein sequence: CASSPHPAGNNYGYTF.

The chain combines TRBV14 with TRBJ1-3; D ambiguous. The CDR3 runs 14 residues. The germline V and J ends were trimmed by 8 bases and 0 bases, with 11 bases remaining between them. Germline CDR1 and CDR2: SGHDN and FVKESK. The CDR3 DNA reads TGTGCCAGCGGCCGCGGGAGCTCTGGAAACACCATATATTTT. As protein: CASGRGSSGNTIYF.

V and J are TRBV28 and TRBJ2-7; 9 nucleotides agree with TRBD1. The ends lost 5 bases at V and 6 bases at J; junction bases unmatched: 8. This CDR3 has 14 residues. Germline V gene data show CDR1 as MDHEN and CDR2 as SYDVKM. The CDR3 DNA follows: TGTGCCAGCAGTCCACCCGGGACAGGGTTCGAGCAGTACTTC. Protein product: CASSPPGTGFEQYF.